What follows describes a single T cell receptor (beta chain). This entry is derived from a study of blood T cell repertoires in COVID-19. Study summary: The origin of the acute and convalescent COVID-19 samples was the United States, Italy and Spain. The cDNA or gDNA used as material had been derived from T cells, B-cell-depleted T cells, or PBMCs.

V was clipped by 1 base and J by 7 bases, with 13 bases between them. The germline gives CDR1 GTSNPN, CDR2 SVGIG (reference sequence). This CDR3 region has 14 residues. Original methodology: Reference gene primer amplification gave estimated nucleated cell counts. Clones were read by immunoSEQ multiplex PCR, and TCRdb kept only the in-frame ones, dropping some. The V and J calls and the clone size are those of that table, but D and trimming were determined from the DNA. The top ten hold approximately 5.7% of the sample, which has approximately 240,000 clones, 83% seen once. This TCR was recovered from a human donor in a cohort sampled during active COVID-19. The chain has TRBV30 and TRBJ1-4; D is undetermined. The sample taken for sequencing was peripheral blood. The CDR3 region has the DNA TGTGCCTGGAGTGGAGTATATGGAGTTGAAAAACTGTTTTTT. Translation: CAWSGVYGVEKLFF.